This T cell receptor (beta chain) is drawn from a study of breast tumors, draining lymph nodes, adjacent tissues. Each CDR3 protein gets one entry after TCRdb re-called the multiplex PCR reads with MiXCR. The sample consists of 250,000 or so distinct CDR3 sequences, under 35% of them appearing once. Axillary draining lymph nodes of breast cancer patients supplied the node samples. There are 13 residues in the CDR3. V gave up 5 bases and J gave up 4 bases; unmatched junction bases: 5. CDR1 is DFQATT and CDR2 is SNEGSKA in the germline V gene (reference sequence). Study results and caveats: That most tumor T cells come from lymph nodes remained unproven. Tumor and nontumor repertoires were significantly more similar in luminal-like than in basal-like breast cancer.

The table lists this clonotype with many counts. The antigen is undetermined. The origin of this receptor is a female donor with breast cancer. Some clones in this sample may be carry-over from other donors' samples. This chain links TRBV20-1 with TRBJ2-1; 7 positions match TRBD1. Material: axillary lymph node tissue. The CDR3 DNA is TGCAGTGCTCCCGGACAGGTTTACAATGAGCAGTTCTTC. Translated: CSAPGQVYNEQFF.